The T cell receptor beta chain described here comes from a study of blood T cell repertoires in COVID-19. Produced via immunoSEQ multiplex PCR; TCRdb's table is partial and in-frame only. This sample has over 300,000 clones, with nearly 90% found just once. The sequenced sample consisted of PBMCs or T cells enriched from blood (not recorded which). The TCR sequence derives from a woman aged 25 to 45 who had recovered from COVID-19.

The CDR3 coding sequence is TGTGCCAGCAGCGGGACAGGGGTATCCTACAATGAGCAGTTCTTC. Translation: CASSGTGVSYNEQFF. The V call is TRBV9, the J call TRBJ2-1; 9 bases align to TRBD1. The V gene's germline CDR1 is SGDLS and CDR2 YYNGEE. V was pared by 3 bases and J by 1 base, with 2 bases of the junction left unmatched. The CDR3 runs to 15 residues.